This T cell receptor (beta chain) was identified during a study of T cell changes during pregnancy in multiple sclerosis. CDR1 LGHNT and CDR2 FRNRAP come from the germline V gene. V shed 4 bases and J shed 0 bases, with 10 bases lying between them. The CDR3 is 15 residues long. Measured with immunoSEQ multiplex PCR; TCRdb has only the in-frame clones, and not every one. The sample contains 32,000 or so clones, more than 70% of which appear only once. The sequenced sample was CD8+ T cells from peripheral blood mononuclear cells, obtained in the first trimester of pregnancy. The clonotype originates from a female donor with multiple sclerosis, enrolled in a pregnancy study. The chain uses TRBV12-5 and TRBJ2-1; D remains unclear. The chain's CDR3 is CASGSAWSSYNEQFF. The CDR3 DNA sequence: TGTGCTAGTGGTTCGGCATGGAGCTCCTACAATGAGCAGTTCTTC.